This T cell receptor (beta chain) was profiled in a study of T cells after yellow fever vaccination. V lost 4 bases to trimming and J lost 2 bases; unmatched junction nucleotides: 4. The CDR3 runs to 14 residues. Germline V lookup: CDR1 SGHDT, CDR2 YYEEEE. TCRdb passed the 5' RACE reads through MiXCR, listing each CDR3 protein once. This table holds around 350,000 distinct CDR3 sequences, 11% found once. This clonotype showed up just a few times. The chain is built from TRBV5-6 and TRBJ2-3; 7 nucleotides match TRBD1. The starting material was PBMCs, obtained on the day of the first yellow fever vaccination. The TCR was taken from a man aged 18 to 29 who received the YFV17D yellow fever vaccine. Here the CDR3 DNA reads TGTGCCAGCAGCGAGACAGGGTACACAGATACGCAGTATTTT. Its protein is CASSETGYTDTQYF.